This T cell receptor (beta chain) came from a study of blood T cell repertoires in COVID-19. The CDR3 length is 13 residues. V shed 4 bases, J shed 7 bases, and the junction held 4 bases outside the gene matches. Looked up from germline, CDR1 is MNHEY and CDR2 is SMNVEV (reference sequence). The assay was immunoSEQ multiplex PCR, and TCRdb's table has in-frame clones only and misses some. The data contain over 350,000 clones, over 75% of them singletons. Sequenced input: PBMCs or T cells enriched from blood (not recorded which). The receptor was derived from a woman in her twenties or thirties with acute COVID-19. The gene calls are TRBV27 and TRBJ1-1; 9 bases are shared with TRBD1. As DNA, the CDR3 is TGTGCCAGCAGTTCATGGACAGGGGTTGAAGCTTTCTTT. This codes for CASSSWTGVEAFF.